Below are 9 T cell receptor beta chains sequenced from a single sample in a study of T cell repertoires in cytomegalovirus infection. For these TCRs, the target antigens are not known. MiXCR was run by TCRdb on the reads, yielding one entry per CDR3 protein. The data hold over 250,000 distinct CDR3 sequences, with roughly a fifth observed a single time. The specimen was cultured PBMCs, collected from culture after CMV antigen stimulation. The origin of the receptors is a human donor in good health (CMV status not recorded). Some clones in this sample may be carry-over from other donors' samples.

The chain uses TRBV5-8 and TRBJ2-7, with D perhaps TRBD2 (6 bases). This CDR3 is 16 amino acids long. V lost 0 bases and J lost 3, with 16 bases in between. Germline CDR1 SGHTS, CDR2 YDEGEE. The CDR3: CASSLVPGLTIYEQYV. The CDR3 DNA is TGTGCCAGCAGCTTGGTGCCCGGACTAACTATCTACGAGCAGTACGTC.

This clonotype came up a few times. The chain has TRBV5-6 and TRBJ1-2, with D hard to call. The germline V gene encodes CDR1 SGHDT and CDR2 YYEEEE. The CDR3 has 13 residues. Trimming took off 1 base at V and 3 bases at J, with 7 bases between the two ends. DNA for the CDR3: TGTGCCAGCAGCTTGCCCGTCGACTATGGCTACACCTTC. Translated, it gives CASSLPVDYGYTF.

In its sample, this clonotype was seen once. This chain uses TRBV6-1 with TRBJ2-3; D gene unclear. The V and J ends lost 2 bases and 4 bases respectively, with 10 bases between them. This CDR3 contains 14 residues. CDR1 is MNHNS, CDR2 SASEGT, per germline. CDR3 region: CASSEKGGADTQYF. In nucleotides, the CDR3 is TGTGCCAGCAGTGAAAAGGGTGGCGCAGATACGCAGTATTTT.

The gene calls are TRBV19 and TRBJ2-3; D might be TRBD2 (5 bases). The germline V and J ends were trimmed by 1 base and 0 bases, with 8 bases remaining between them. The germline gives CDR1 LNHDA, CDR2 SQIVND (reference sequence). CDR3 length equals 15 residues. The CDR3 sequence is CASSIVAPSTDTQYF. The CDR3 bases are TGTGCCAGTAGTATAGTAGCGCCTAGCACAGATACGCAGTATTTT.

V is TRBV7-2 and J is TRBJ1-3, with TRBD1 matching 8 bases. V lost 2 bases to trimming and J lost 3 bases; unmatched junction nucleotides: 6. The CDR3 runs to 16 residues. Germline assignment: CDR1 SGHTA and CDR2 FQGNSA. CDR3 sequence: CASSLQTGVVGNTIYF. The CDR3 DNA is TGTGCCAGCAGCTTACAGACAGGGGTGGTTGGAAACACCATATATTTT.

The gene calls are TRBV6-5 and TRBJ1-2; D not resolved. CDR3 length equals 13 residues. Trimming stripped 2 bases from V and 3 bases from J, with 7 bases between. From germline, CDR1 is MNHEY and CDR2 SVGAGI. CDR3 region: CASSYGLDYGYTF. The CDR3 DNA reads TGTGCCAGCAGTTACGGACTGGACTATGGCTACACCTTC.

This clonotype has only a few counts. V is TRBV18 and J is TRBJ1-4; D unresolved. CDR3 length equals 13 residues. V was cut by 4 bases and J by 8 bases, with 11 bases left in between. The germline CDR1 and CDR2 sequences are KGHSH and LQKENI. CDR3 region: CASSRGIGEKLFF. Here the CDR3 DNA reads TGTGCCAGCTCACGCGGGATCGGGGAAAAACTGTTTTTT. The full variable domain, completed using reference TRBV18 and TRBJ1-4, is NAGVMQNPRHLVRRRGQEARLRCSPMKGHSHVYWYRQLPEEGLKFMVYLQKENIIDESGMPKERFSAEFPKEGPSILRIQQVVRGDSAAYFCASSRGIGEKLFFGSGTQLSVL.

This clonotype was detected ten times or more. The chain is built from TRBV7-9 and TRBJ2-5, with D possibly matching TRBD1 (6 bases). Germline CDR1 SEHNR, CDR2 FQNEAQ (reference sequence). V was trimmed by 0 bases and J by 4 bases, leaving 15 bases between them. CDR3 length equals 16 residues. The DNA of the CDR3 is TGTGCCAGCAGCTTAGCGGTGGACAGTGGGGGAGAGACCCAGTACTTC. Its protein product is CASSLAVDSGGETQYF.

This clonotype occurred a few times. With only one base between it and a far larger clone, this is likely a read error. The chain has TRBV7-9 and TRBJ1-1; D is ambiguous. Trimming shortened V by 3 bases and J by 1 base, and 6 bases separated the two germline ends. Germline lookup yields CDR1 SEHNR and CDR2 FQNEAQ (reference sequence). This CDR3 comprises 13 residues. CDR3 nucleotide sequence: TGTGCCAGCAGCTTGCAGGCGAACACTGAAGCTTTCTTT. Amino acids: CASSLQANTEAFF. Supplemented by reference TRBV7-9 and TRBJ1-1, the full variable domain reads DTGVSQNPRHKITKRGQNVTFRCDPISEHNRLYWYRQTLGQGPEFLTYFQNEAQLEKSRLLSDRFSAERPKGSFSTLEIQRTEQGDSAMYLCASSLQANTEAFFGQGTRLTVV.